Here is one TCR beta chain with its context. Clinical history as reported by participants underpinned cohort assignment. Profiled with immunoSEQ multiplex PCR; TCRdb holds only in-frame clones, not every one. The data show roughly 250,000 clones, about 84% seen once. The sample belongs to a study of blood T cell repertoires in COVID-19. The CDR3 is made up of 17 amino acids. The V gene end was trimmed by 6 bases and the J gene end by 5 bases; junction bases not matched to a gene: 18. Germline values: CDR1 SGHDT, CDR2 YYEEEE. The TCR was taken from a woman in her forties or fifties who had recovered from COVID-19. The sequencing sample was made of PBMCs or T cells enriched from blood (not recorded which). This chain connects TRBV5-6 to TRBJ2-7; the match to TRBD1 covers 9 bases. The CDR3, as DNA: TGTGCCAGCAAATGGTTGGGCTCCGGGACAGGGAATAACGAGCAGTACTTC. Translating it yields CASKWLGSGTGNNEQYF. Combining the CDR3 with reference TRBV5-6 and TRBJ2-7 gives the whole variable domain DAGVTQSPTHLIKTRGQQVTLRCSPKSGHDTVSWYQQALGQGPQFIFQYYEEEERQRGNFPDRFSGHQFPNYSSELNVNALLLGDSALYLCASKWLGSGTGNNEQYFGPGTRLTVT.